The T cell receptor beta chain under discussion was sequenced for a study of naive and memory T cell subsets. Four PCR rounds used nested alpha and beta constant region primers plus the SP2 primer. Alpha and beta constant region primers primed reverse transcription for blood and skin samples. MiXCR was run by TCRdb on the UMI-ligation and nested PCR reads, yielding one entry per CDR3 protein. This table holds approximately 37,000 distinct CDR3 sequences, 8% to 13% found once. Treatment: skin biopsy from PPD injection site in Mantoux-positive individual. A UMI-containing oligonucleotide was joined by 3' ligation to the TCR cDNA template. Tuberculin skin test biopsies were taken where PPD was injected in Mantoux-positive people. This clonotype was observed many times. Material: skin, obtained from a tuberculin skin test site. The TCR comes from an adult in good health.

The CDR3 region is CASSSPSGYHSVTQYF. The CDR3 coding sequence is TGTGCCAGCAGCTCACCCTCGGGGTACCATTCTGTAACCCAGTACTTC. V is TRBV11-2 and J is TRBJ2-5, with a weak D call TRBD2 (5 bases). The CDR3 totals 16 residues. Germline-derived CDR1 and CDR2 are SGHAT and FQNNGV. Trimming removed 4 bases at V and 8 bases at J, with 23 bases between.